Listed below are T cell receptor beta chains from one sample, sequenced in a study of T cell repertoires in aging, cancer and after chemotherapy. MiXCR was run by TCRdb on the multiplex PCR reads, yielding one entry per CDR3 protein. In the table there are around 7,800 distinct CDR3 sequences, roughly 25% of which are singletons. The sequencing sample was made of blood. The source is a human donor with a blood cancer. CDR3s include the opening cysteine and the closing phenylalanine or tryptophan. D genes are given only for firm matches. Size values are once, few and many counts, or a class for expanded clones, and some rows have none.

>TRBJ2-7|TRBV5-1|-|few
TGCGCCAGCACCCTCCGGGGGATGGACGAGCAGTACTTC
CASTLRGMDEQYF
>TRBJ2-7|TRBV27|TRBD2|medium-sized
TGTGCCAGCAGTTACACTAGCGGGAGCCTTCACGAGCAGTACTTC
CASSYTSGSLHEQYF
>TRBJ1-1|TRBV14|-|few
TGTGCCAGCAGCGAGGGACAGAACACTGAAGCTTTCTTT
CASSEGQNTEAFF
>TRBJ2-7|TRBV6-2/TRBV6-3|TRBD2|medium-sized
TGTGCCAGCACCCTGGGACTAGCGGGCCCCTACGAGCAGTACTTC
CASTLGLAGPYEQYF
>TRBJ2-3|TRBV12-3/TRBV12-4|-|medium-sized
TGTGCCAGCAGTTTGGCCCAAAGCACAGATACGCAGTATTTT
CASSLAQSTDTQYF
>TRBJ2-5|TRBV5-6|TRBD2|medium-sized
TGTGCCAGCAGTTCCGGGACTAGCGGGAGTTTGGAGACCCAGTACTTC
CASSSGTSGSLETQYF
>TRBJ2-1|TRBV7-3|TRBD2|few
TGTGCTAGCAGCTTAGATGGGGGACTAGCGGTCTCGGAGCAGTTCTTC
CASSLDGGLAVSEQFF
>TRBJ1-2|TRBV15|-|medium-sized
TGTGCCACCAGCAGAGATCGGGAAAGCTACACCTTC
CATSRDRESYTF
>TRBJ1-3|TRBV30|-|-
TGTGCCTGGAGTGGACGTCGGGGATATGGAAACACCATATATTTT
CAWSGRRGYGNTIYF
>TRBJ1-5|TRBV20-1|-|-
TGCAGTGCTAGAGTCGGTGGGAGCAATCAGCCCCAGCATTTT
CSARVGGSNQPQHF
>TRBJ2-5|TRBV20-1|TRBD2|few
TGCAGTGCTAGGCGGACTAGCGGGACCCTCGAGACCCAGTACTTC
CSARRTSGTLETQYF
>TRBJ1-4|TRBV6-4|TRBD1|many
TGTGCCAGCAGTTTTGAGACAGGGGGATGTAGGGCCCCTGAAAAACTGTTTTTT
CASSFETGGCRAPEKLFF
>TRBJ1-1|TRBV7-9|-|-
TGTGCCAGCAGCTTAGCCGGGGGCTACACTGAAGCTTTCTTT
CASSLAGGYTEAFF
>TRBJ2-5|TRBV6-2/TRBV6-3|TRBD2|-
TGTGCCAGCACCGAAGAGGACTCGGGAGGGAAGACCCAGTACTTC
CASTEEDSGGKTQYF
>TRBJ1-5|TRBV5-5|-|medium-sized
TGTGCCAGCAGCTTGGGTGGAGGAGGAAGCAATCAGCCCCAGCATTTT
CASSLGGGGSNQPQHF
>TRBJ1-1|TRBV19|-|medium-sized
TGTGCCAGTAGTCCCGGGTTAGTGAACACTGAAGCTTTCTTT
CASSPGLVNTEAFF
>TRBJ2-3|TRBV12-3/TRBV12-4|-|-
TGTGCCAGAGTATCCCCTCTTGGGCAGCGGAGTGCAGATACGCAGTATTTT
CARVSPLGQRSADTQYF
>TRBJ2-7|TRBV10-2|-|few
TGCGCCAGCAGTGAGAGATCCAGCGGTGTAGGGGAGCAGTACTTC
CASSERSSGVGEQYF
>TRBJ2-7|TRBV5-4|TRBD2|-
TGTGCCAGCAGCCCAGGGACTAGCGGACCGGAACAGTACTTC
CASSPGTSGPEQYF
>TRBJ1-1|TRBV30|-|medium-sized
TGTGCCTGGAGTGACTTGCCAACTGAAGCTTTCTTT
CAWSDLPTEAFF
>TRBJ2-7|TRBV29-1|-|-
TGCAGCGTCGCCGAAGCAGGGTCCGAGCAGTACTTC
CSVAEAGSEQYF
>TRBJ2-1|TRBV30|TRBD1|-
TGTGCCTGGAGTGACCGGACAGGGACAATCTCCTACAATGAGCAGTTCTTC
CAWSDRTGTISYNEQFF
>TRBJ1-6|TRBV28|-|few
TGTGCCAGCAGTTCCCCTAGGGCCTATAATTCACCCCTCCACTTT
CASSSPRAYNSPLHF
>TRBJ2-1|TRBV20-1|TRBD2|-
TGCAGTGCTAGAGATTACGGGACTAGCATCAACAATGAGCAGTTCTTC
CSARDYGTSINNEQFF
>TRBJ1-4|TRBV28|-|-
TGTGCCAGCAGTTTAGGGGGAACATTTAATGAAAAACTGTTTTTT
CASSLGGTFNEKLFF
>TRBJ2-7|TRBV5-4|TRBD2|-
TGTGCCAGCAGCTTGGCCGGGGGGTCCTACGAGCAGTACTTC
CASSLAGGSYEQYF
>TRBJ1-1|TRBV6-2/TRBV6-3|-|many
TGTGCCAGCAGTTACTCCGCAGAGATGAACACTGAAGCTTTCTTT
CASSYSAEMNTEAFF
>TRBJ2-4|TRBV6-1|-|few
TGTGCCAGCAGTGAGCCCAGGTTCTTGGCCAAAAACATTCAGTACTTC
CASSEPRFLAKNIQYF
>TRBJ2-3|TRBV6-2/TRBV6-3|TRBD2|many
TGTGCCAGCAGCCCGGGGCGACTAGCGCGGGCGGTGGGTACGCAGTATTTT
CASSPGRLARAVGTQYF
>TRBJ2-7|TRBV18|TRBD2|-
TGTGCCAGCTCCCCGGGGGGGAGGGCCGCCGAGCAGTACTTC
CASSPGGRAAEQYF
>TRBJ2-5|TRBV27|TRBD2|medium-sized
TGTGCCAGCAGTTTATCGAATCTAGCGGGAGACCAAGAGACCCAGTACTTC
CASSLSNLAGDQETQYF
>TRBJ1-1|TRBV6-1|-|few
TGTGCCAGCAGTGAAGGGGGCAGGGAAGCTTTCTTT
CASSEGGREAFF
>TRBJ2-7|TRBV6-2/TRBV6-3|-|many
TGTGCCAGCAGTTACACTTATAGCGGATACGAGCAGTACTTC
CASSYTYSGYEQYF
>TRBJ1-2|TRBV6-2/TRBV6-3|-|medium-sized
TGTGCCAGCAGATTCCCGGGACTCTATGGCTACACCTTC
CASRFPGLYGYTF
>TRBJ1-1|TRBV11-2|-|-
TGTGCCAGCAGCGAGTGGATAAACACTGAAGCTTTCTTT
CASSEWINTEAFF
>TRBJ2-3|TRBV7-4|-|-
TGTGCCAGCAGCCCGGCGGGACAGCGCGAACAGTATTTT
CASSPAGQREQYF
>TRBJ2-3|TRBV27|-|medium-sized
TGTGCCAGCAGTCCCTCCGGAGGGGTGAGCACAGATACGCAGTATTTT
CASSPSGGVSTDTQYF
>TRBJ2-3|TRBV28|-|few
TGTGCCAGCAGTATCACGACTTACTCTAGCACAGATACGCAGTATTTT
CASSITTYSSTDTQYF
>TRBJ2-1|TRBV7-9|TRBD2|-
TGTGCCAGCAGCTTAGCTCCGGGAGGGGTTAATGAGCAGTTCTTC
CASSLAPGGVNEQFF
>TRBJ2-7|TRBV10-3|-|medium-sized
TGTGCCATCAGTGAGTCCCACACCACTCGGGGGACCTACGAGCAGTACTTC
CAISESHTTRGTYEQYF
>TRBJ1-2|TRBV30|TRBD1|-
TGTGCCTGGGCCTCGGGACAGGGCCCGGGGACCTTC
CAWASGQGPGTF
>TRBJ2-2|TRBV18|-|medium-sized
TGTGCCAGCTCACCAGGGGCCTTTACGAACACCGGGGAGCTGTTTTTT
CASSPGAFTNTGELFF
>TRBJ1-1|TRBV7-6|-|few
TGTGCCAGCAGCTTAGAGAACACTGAAGCTTTCTTT
CASSLENTEAFF
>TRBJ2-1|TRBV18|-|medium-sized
TGTGCCAGCTCACCAGAGACACGGGCCCTCCCGTACAATGAGCAGTTCTTC
CASSPETRALPYNEQFF
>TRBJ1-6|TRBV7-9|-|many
TGTGCCAGCAGCTTAGGCAGGGCCGCCTATAATTCACCCCTCCACTTT
CASSLGRAAYNSPLHF
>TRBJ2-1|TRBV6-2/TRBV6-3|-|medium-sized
TGTGCCAGCATCCAGCGAGGAGGCTACAATGAGCAGTTCTTC
CASIQRGGYNEQFF
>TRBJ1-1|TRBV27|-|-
TGTGCCAGCAGTCCCGGGGGGGCCCTGAACACTGAAGCTTTCTTT
CASSPGGALNTEAFF
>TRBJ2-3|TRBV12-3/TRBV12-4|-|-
TGTGCCAGCAGTTTTGTCCCAGGGGCTCGGCCCACAGATACGCAGTATTTT
CASSFVPGARPTDTQYF
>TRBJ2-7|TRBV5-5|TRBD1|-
TGCGCCAGCAGCCAAAGGGACGACAGGGTTGGCGAGCAGTACTTC
CASSQRDDRVGEQYF
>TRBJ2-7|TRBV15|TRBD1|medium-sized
TGTGCCACCAGCATCACTCGGACAGGTCCCGACGAGCAGTACTTC
CATSITRTGPDEQYF
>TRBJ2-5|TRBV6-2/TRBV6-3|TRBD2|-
TGTGCCAGCAGTTACTTGGGGGGGGGGGGTCCGGAGGAGACCCAGTACTTC
CASSYLGGGGPEETQYF
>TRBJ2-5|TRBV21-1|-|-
TGTGCCAGCAGCAAAGGGGCTACGGGACGGGAAGAGACCCAGTACTTC
CASSKGATGREETQYF
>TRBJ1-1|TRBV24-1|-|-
TGTGCCACCGGGACCCGTACTGAAGCTTTCTTT
CATGTRTEAFF
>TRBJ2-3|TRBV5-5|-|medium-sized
TGTGCCAGCAGCTTGGTCGGGTCCACAGATACGCAGTATTTT
CASSLVGSTDTQYF
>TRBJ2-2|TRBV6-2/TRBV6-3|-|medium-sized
TGTGCCAGCAGTTACCCACAGTGGGGCGGGGAGCTGTTTTTT
CASSYPQWGGELFF
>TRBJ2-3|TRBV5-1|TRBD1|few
TGCGCCAGCAGCCAGAAACAGGGGTCGAATACTGGCACAGATACGCAGTATTTT
CASSQKQGSNTGTDTQYF
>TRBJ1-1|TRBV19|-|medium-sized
TGTGCCAGTATCCACCCTGTGGGGAAAGGGGACACTGAAGCTTTCTTT
CASIHPVGKGDTEAFF
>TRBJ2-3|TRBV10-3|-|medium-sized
TGTGCCATCAGTTGGACGGTCGAGTCGGATACGCAGTATTTT
CAISWTVESDTQYF
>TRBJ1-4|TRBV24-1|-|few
TGTGCCACCAGTCAGACAGGAGCAACTAATGAAAAACTGTTTTTT
CATSQTGATNEKLFF
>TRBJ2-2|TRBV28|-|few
TGTGCCAGCAGATTGACTGCCGCGAACACCGGGGAGCTGTTTTTT
CASRLTAANTGELFF